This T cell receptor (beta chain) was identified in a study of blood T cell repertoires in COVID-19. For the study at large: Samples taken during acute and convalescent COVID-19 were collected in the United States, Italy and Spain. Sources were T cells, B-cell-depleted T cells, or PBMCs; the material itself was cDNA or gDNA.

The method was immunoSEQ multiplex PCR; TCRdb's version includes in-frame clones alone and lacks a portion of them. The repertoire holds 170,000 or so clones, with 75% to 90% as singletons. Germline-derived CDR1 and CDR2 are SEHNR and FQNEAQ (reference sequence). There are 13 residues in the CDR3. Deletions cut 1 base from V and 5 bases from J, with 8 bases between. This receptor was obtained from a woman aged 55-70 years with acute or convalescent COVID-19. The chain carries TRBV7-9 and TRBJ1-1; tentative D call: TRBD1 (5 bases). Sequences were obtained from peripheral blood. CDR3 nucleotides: TGTGCCAGCAGCTTAGTACAGGCAACTGAAGCTTTCTTT. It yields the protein CASSLVQATEAFF.